A selection of T cell receptor beta chains follows, all from one sample in a study of identical twins. In TCRdb, the 5' RACE reads were re-called with MiXCR into one record per CDR3 protein. The table records hundreds of thousands of distinct CDR3 sequences, around an eighth of them present only once. The sample was also linked to a second study, of yellow fever vaccine responses in identical twins.

Specimen: PBMCs. All receptors come from a woman in her late teens or twenties in good health. Each CDR3 is given with its conserved first and last residue. The D gene is left open where the match is weak. Size tells how often a clone was seen (once, few, many) or the class of an expanded clone, and some rows leave it out.

>TRBD2|TRBJ2-1|few|TRBV7-9
CASSSQRGGKYNEQFF
TGTGCCAGCAGCTCGCAGCGGGGGGGCAAATACAATGAGCAGTTCTTC
>-|TRBJ2-2|few|TRBV7-9
CASSPGEQGIPGELFF
TGTGCCAGCAGCCCGGGGGAACAGGGGATCCCCGGGGAGCTGTTTTTT
>-|TRBJ2-2|-|TRBV5-6
CASSLQGTNTGELFF
TGTGCCAGCAGCTTACAGGGAACGAACACCGGGGAGCTGTTTTTT
>TRBD1|TRBJ2-7|-|TRBV12-3/TRBV12-4
CASSPRRDRNYEQYF
TGTGCCAGCAGTCCTAGACGGGACAGAAACTACGAGCAGTACTTC
>-|TRBJ2-3|-|TRBV19
CASSTLPTTYMDTQYF
TGTGCCAGTAGTACTCTTCCCACCACCTACATGGATACGCAGTATTTT
>-|TRBJ1-2|few|TRBV18
CASSQDKEGGYTF
TGTGCCAGCTCACAGGACAAGGAAGGAGGCTACACCTTC
>-|TRBJ1-2|-|TRBV6-5
CASSYSNRGFGYGYTF
TGTGCCAGCAGTTACTCGAATCGGGGCTTCGGCTATGGCTACACCTTC
>-|TRBJ2-7|-|TRBV4-1
CASSQGVPPSSYEQYF
TGCGCCAGCAGCCAAGGGGTCCCCCCGAGCTCCTACGAGCAGTACTTC
>-|TRBJ2-7|-|TRBV6-1
CASSGDRTSYEQYF
TGTGCCAGCAGTGGCGACAGAACCAGCTACGAGCAGTACTTC
>TRBD1|TRBJ2-3|-|TRBV5-5
CASSLDRGDTQYF
TGTGCCAGCAGCTTGGACAGGGGGGATACGCAGTATTTT
>-|TRBJ2-3|many|TRBV12-3/TRBV12-4
CASSPGQFTDTQYF
TGTGCCAGCAGCCCGGGACAATTCACAGATACGCAGTATTTT
>-|TRBJ2-2|few|TRBV7-6
CASGRPNGELFF
TGTGCCAGCGGCAGGCCGAACGGGGAGCTGTTTTTT
>-|TRBJ2-7|-|TRBV20-1
CSARESGTSPYEQYF
TGCAGTGCTAGAGAGTCCGGGACATCGCCCTACGAGCAGTACTTC
>-|TRBJ2-3|few|TRBV6-1
CASRPRGTSTDTQYF
TGTGCCAGCAGGCCCCGGGGGACTAGCACAGATACGCAGTATTTT
>-|TRBJ2-1|many|TRBV6-5
CASSYSRVYNEQFF
TGTGCCAGCAGTTACAGTCGGGTCTACAATGAGCAGTTCTTC
>TRBD1|TRBJ2-5|-|TRBV6-2/TRBV6-3
CASSYGTGGGSRETQYF
TGTGCCAGCAGTTATGGGACAGGGGGGGGAAGCAGAGAGACCCAGTACTTC
>TRBD2|TRBJ2-4|many|TRBV2
CASSSSGGGAIQYF
TGTGCCAGCAGTTCCTCTGGCGGGGGTGCCATTCAGTACTTC
>TRBD1|TRBJ1-2|few|TRBV12-3/TRBV12-4
CASSYRGGGGYTF
TGTGCCAGCAGTTACAGGGGTGGTGGTGGCTACACCTTC
>TRBD2|TRBJ2-1|few|TRBV9
CASSTAGPSYNEQFF
TGTGCCAGCAGCACAGCGGGACCCTCCTACAATGAGCAGTTCTTC
>TRBD1|TRBJ2-4|many|TRBV11-3
CASSLGQGSIQYF
TGTGCCAGCAGCCTGGGACAGGGCAGCATTCAGTACTTC
>TRBD1|TRBJ1-2|few|TRBV5-1
CASSKQQGDRSGYTF
TGCGCCAGCAGCAAACAACAGGGGGATCGAAGTGGCTACACCTTC
>-|TRBJ2-5|many|TRBV9
CASSVLDRREETQYF
TGTGCCAGCAGCGTACTCGACAGGCGGGAAGAGACCCAGTACTTC
>-|TRBJ2-1|-|TRBV4-1
CASSQEAAQFGEQFF
TGCGCCAGCAGCCAAGAGGCGGCACAGTTTGGTGAGCAGTTCTTC
>-|TRBJ2-2|-|TRBV9
CASSGPGRGTGELFF
TGTGCCAGCAGCGGGCCCGGACGGGGAACCGGGGAGCTGTTTTTT
>-|TRBJ1-1|few|TRBV24-1
CATSSRGMNTEAFF
TGTGCCACCAGCAGCAGGGGAATGAACACTGAAGCTTTCTTT
>-|TRBJ2-7|few|TRBV20-1
CSARPAGTEAYEQYF
TGCAGTGCTAGACCCGCCGGGACTGAGGCCTACGAGCAGTACTTC
>TRBD2|TRBJ2-7|-|TRBV5-1
CASSLAVRPSGSYEQYF
TGCGCCAGCAGCTTGGCCGTTAGGCCTAGCGGGAGCTACGAGCAGTACTTC
>-|TRBJ1-2|-|TRBV15
CATSRATGVNYGYTF
TGTGCCACCAGCAGAGCTACAGGAGTTAACTATGGCTACACCTTC
>TRBD2|TRBJ2-1|many|TRBV20-1
CSARDYSGRYSYNEQFF
TGCAGTGCTAGAGACTATAGCGGGAGGTACTCCTACAATGAGCAGTTCTTC
>-|TRBJ2-3|-|TRBV24-1
CATSDQSTGTDTQYF
TGTGCCACCAGTGACCAGTCAACGGGGACAGATACGCAGTATTTT
>TRBD1|TRBJ1-2|few|TRBV4-1
CASSPLDRTYGYTF
TGCGCCAGCAGCCCCTTGGACAGGACCTATGGCTACACCTTC
>TRBD2|TRBJ2-1|many|TRBV4-1
CASSQDLSGGAYNEQFF
TGCGCCAGCAGCCAAGATTTGAGCGGGGGGGCCTACAATGAGCAGTTCTTC